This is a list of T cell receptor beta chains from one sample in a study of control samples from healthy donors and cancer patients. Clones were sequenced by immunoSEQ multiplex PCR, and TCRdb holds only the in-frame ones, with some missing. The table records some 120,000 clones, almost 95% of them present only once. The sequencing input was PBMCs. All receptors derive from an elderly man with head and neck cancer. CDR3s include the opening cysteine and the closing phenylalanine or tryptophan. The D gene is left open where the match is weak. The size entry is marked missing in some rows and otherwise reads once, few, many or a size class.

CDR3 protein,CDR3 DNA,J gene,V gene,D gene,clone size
CASSLTSGVNTGELFF,TGTGCCAGCAGCCTGACTAGCGGGGTCAACACCGGGGAGCTGTTTTTT,TRBJ2-2,TRBV7-2,TRBD2,once
CASRGTGANTGELFF,TGTGCCAGCAGGGGGACAGGGGCGAACACCGGGGAGCTGTTTTTT,TRBJ2-2,TRBV7-8,TRBD1,once
CASSAAAGGRAYEQFF,TGCGCCAGCAGCGCGGCGGCCGGGGGGCGCGCTTATGAGCAGTTCTTC,TRBJ2-1,TRBV5-1,-,-
CAWRRGGIINEQFF,TGTGCCTGGAGGCGGGGCGGGATTATCAATGAGCAGTTCTTC,TRBJ2-1,TRBV30,-,-
CASSIVANEQFF,TGTGCCAGTAGTATAGTAGCCAATGAGCAGTTCTTC,TRBJ2-1,TRBV19,-,-
CASSQPEGADTQYF,TGTGCCAGCAGCCAACCTGAGGGGGCTGATACGCAGTATTTT,TRBJ2-3,TRBV7-9,TRBD1,-
CSVDSGTGGSEAFF,TGCAGCGTTGATTCCGGGACAGGGGGCTCTGAAGCTTTCTTT,TRBJ1-1,TRBV29-1,TRBD1,-
CASSLRLGRGSTNTIYF,TGTGCCAGCAGCCTTCGGCTCGGCCGGGGCTCTACCAACACCATATATTTT,TRBJ1-3,TRBV4-2,-,-
CASSWRMNTEAFF,TGTGCCAGCAGCTGGAGGATGAACACTGAAGCTTTCTTT,TRBJ1-1,TRBV5-8,-,-
CASSSTGDYGYTF,TGTGCCAGCAGTTCAACAGGGGACTATGGCTACACCTTC,TRBJ1-2,TRBV6-6,TRBD1,once
CASSLLSGRAETQYF,TGTGCCAGCAGCTTACTTAGCGGGAGGGCAGAGACCCAGTACTTC,TRBJ2-5,TRBV11-2,TRBD2,-
CASRDTWTGSQPQHF,TGTGCCAGTAGGGATACCTGGACAGGGAGTCAGCCCCAGCATTTT,TRBJ1-5,TRBV19,TRBD1,few
CASSLDFVNEQFF,TGTGCCAGCAGCTTGGACTTCGTCAATGAGCAGTTCTTC,TRBJ2-1,TRBV5-4,-,-
CASSLSDRTGNTIYF,TGTGCCAGCAGCTTATCTGACAGAACTGGAAACACCATATATTTT,TRBJ1-3,TRBV7-2,-,-
CASSLDRVREKLFF,TGTGCCAGCAGCTTAGACAGGGTGCGTGAAAAACTGTTTTTT,TRBJ1-4,TRBV7-2,-,-
CASSKALSAAYNEQFF,TGCGCCAGCAGCAAGGCCCTCTCGGCAGCCTACAATGAGCAGTTCTTC,TRBJ2-1,TRBV5-1,-,-
CASAPYEQGLYEQYF,TGTGCCAGCGCCCCTTATGAGCAGGGACTCTACGAGCAGTACTTC,TRBJ2-7,TRBV5-6,-,once
CASSPSGRGGNEQFF,TGTGCCAGCAGCCCTAGCGGGAGGGGGGGCAATGAGCAGTTCTTC,TRBJ2-1,TRBV11-2,TRBD2,-
CATRSRSTVQETQYF,TGTGCCACCAGAAGCAGGTCGACAGTGCAAGAGACCCAGTACTTC,TRBJ2-5,TRBV15,-,-
CASSYGVRSHQPQHF,TGTGCCAGCAGTTATGGGGTAAGGAGTCATCAGCCCCAGCATTTT,TRBJ1-5,TRBV6-5,-,-
CASSLQQGFGEKLFF,TGTGCCAGCAGCCTTCAACAGGGATTCGGTGAAAAACTGTTTTTT,TRBJ1-4,TRBV3-1/TRBV3-2,-,-
CASSFIPGLADEQFF,TGTGCCAGCAGCTTTATCCCCGGACTAGCAGATGAGCAGTTCTTC,TRBJ2-1,TRBV7-9,TRBD2,-
CASRPDRGRTDTQYF,TGTGCCAGCAGGCCTGACAGGGGGCGCACAGATACGCAGTATTTT,TRBJ2-3,TRBV11-2,TRBD1,-
CASSIGTSTQYF,TGTGCCAGTAGTATAGGGACTTCCACGCAGTATTTT,TRBJ2-3,TRBV19,-,-
CASSIRGRAGGETQYF,TGCGCCAGCAGTATTCGCGGGAGGGCCGGAGGTGAGACCCAGTACTTC,TRBJ2-5,TRBV5-1,TRBD2,-
CASSQVSSPSSYNEQFF,TGCGCCAGCAGCCAAGTTTCCAGCCCGAGCTCCTACAATGAGCAGTTCTTC,TRBJ2-1,TRBV4-1,-,-